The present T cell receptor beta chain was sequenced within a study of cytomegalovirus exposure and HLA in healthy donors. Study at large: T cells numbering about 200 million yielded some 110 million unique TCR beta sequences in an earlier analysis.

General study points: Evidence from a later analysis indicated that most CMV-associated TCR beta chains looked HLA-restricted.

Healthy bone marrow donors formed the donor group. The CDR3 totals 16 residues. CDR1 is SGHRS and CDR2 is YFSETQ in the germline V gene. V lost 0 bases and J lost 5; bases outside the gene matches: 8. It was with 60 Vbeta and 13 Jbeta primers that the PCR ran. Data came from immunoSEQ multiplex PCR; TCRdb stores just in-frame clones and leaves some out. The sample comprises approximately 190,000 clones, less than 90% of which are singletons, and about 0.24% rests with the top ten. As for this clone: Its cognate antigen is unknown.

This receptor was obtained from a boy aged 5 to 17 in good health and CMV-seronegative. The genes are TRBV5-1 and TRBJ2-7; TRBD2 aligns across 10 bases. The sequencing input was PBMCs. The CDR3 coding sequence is TGCGCCAGCAGCTTGGAGTCTACTACTAGCGGGGACGAGCAGTACTTC. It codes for CASSLESTTSGDEQYF.